These 30 T cell receptor beta chains originate from one sample sequenced in a study of T cells in Graves' hyperthyroidism and ophthalmopathy. Amplification of TCR beta CDR3 regions used RNA as the template. The HTBI primer set drove a first-round RT-PCR of the TCR CDR3. In TCRdb, the multiplex PCR reads were re-called with MiXCR into one record per CDR3 protein. The sample contains some 300,000 distinct CDR3 sequences, 16% of which appear only once. Sequencing input: blood. These receptors were collected from a man aged 25 to 40 with Graves' hyperthyroidism.

This clonotype was seen at least ten times. The rearrangement links TRBV28 to TRBJ1-1; D is unresolved. V lost 5 bases and J 6 bases, leaving 10 bases between the germline ends. The germline V gene has CDR1 MDHEN and CDR2 SYDVKM. The CDR3 spans 12 residues. DNA for the CDR3: TGTGCCAGCAGTACGAATAACCCTGAAGCTTTCTTT. This gives the protein CASSTNNPEAFF.

This clonotype occurred many times. The DNA for the CDR3 is TGCAGCGTCCAATCTCTAGCGGGAGGTAGAGATACGCAGTATTTT. It yields the protein CSVQSLAGGRDTQYF. The chain combines TRBV29-1 with TRBJ2-3; 11 bases align to TRBD2. The V gene end was trimmed by 6 bases and the J gene end by 5 bases; junction bases not matched to a gene: 10. In germline, CDR1 is SQVTM, CDR2 ANQGSEA. The CDR3 runs to 15 residues.

This clonotype was found a few times. The chain links TRBV7-8 to TRBJ2-5, with D unresolved. The CDR3 has 14 residues. V lost 5 bases and J 0 bases, leaving 10 bases between the germline ends. CDR1 SGHVS and CDR2 FQNEAQ come from the germline V gene. The CDR3 nucleotides read TGTGCCAGCAGCCGGAAGAAGTACCAAGAGACCCAGTACTTC. It encodes CASSRKKYQETQYF.

The V call is TRBV3-1, the J call TRBJ2-7, with 11 bases fitting TRBD1. The CDR3 extends over 14 amino acids. V dropped 1 base and J dropped 7; count of bases not matched to a gene: 3. The V gene's germline CDR1 is LGHDT and CDR2 YNNKEL (reference sequence). CDR3 amino acids: CASSQGTGGEEQYF. In nucleotides, the CDR3 is TGTGCCAGCAGCCAAGGGACAGGGGGCGAGGAGCAGTACTTC.

At least ten counts were recorded for this clonotype. This chain joins TRBV3-1 and TRBJ1-4; D ambiguous. V was pared by 0 bases and J by 10 bases, with 6 bases between. Per germline, CDR1 LGHDT and CDR2 YNNKEL (reference sequence). CDR3 length equals 12 residues. The CDR3 DNA reads TGTGCCAGCAGCCAAGATCCCGCAAAACTGTTTTTT. Protein sequence: CASSQDPAKLFF.

This clonotype has at least ten counts. This chain uses TRBV5-1 with TRBJ1-2; D gene ambiguous. Per the germline V gene, CDR1 is SGHRS and CDR2 is YFSETQ. V lost 0 bases, J lost 8 bases, and 14 bases lay in between. There are 14 residues in the CDR3. CDR3 protein: CASSLAGQIDGYTF. The CDR3 DNA reads as TGCGCCAGCAGCTTGGCCGGGCAGATAGACGGCTACACCTTC.

The count of this clonotype is one. The chain recombines TRBV28 with TRBJ1-1; no clear D. This CDR3 comprises 12 residues. V dropped 9 bases and J dropped 5 bases, with 13 bases sitting between them. Germline V lookup: CDR1 MDHEN, CDR2 SYDVKM. The CDR3 loop reads CASRLMGTEAFF. In DNA form, the CDR3 reads TGTGCCAGTCGACTCATGGGGACTGAAGCTTTCTTT.

The chain employs TRBV5-1 and TRBJ2-3, with 14 bases fitting TRBD2. V lost 4 bases and J lost 5; bases outside the gene matches: 9. CDR3 length: 17 amino acids. Germline-derived CDR1 and CDR2 are SGHRS and YFSETQ. This CDR3 is CASSTGTSGSLVDTQYF. The DNA for the CDR3 is TGCGCCAGCAGCACCGGGACTAGCGGGAGTCTAGTAGATACGCAGTATTTT.

This clonotype came up a few times. The rearrangement joins TRBV7-3 to TRBJ2-2, with D possibly being TRBD2 (6 bases). CDR3 length: 16 residues. V was cut by 1 base and J by 3 bases, with 12 bases left in between. Germline assignment: CDR1 SGHTA and CDR2 FQGTGA. CDR3 protein: CASSLRGRQDTGELFF. The CDR3 DNA follows: TGTGCCAGCAGCTTAAGAGGGAGGCAGGACACCGGGGAGCTGTTTTTT.

This clonotype was counted only a few times. This chain links TRBV6-1 with TRBJ1-2, with 12 bases aligning to TRBD1. V was clipped by 5 bases and J by 8 bases; unmatched bases: 9. CDR3 size: 15 residues. In germline, CDR1 is MNHNS, CDR2 SASEGT. CDR3 protein: CASSFRDRGRRGYTF. The CDR3 DNA follows: TGTGCCAGCAGTTTCCGGGACAGGGGGCGACGAGGCTACACCTTC.

The chain recombines TRBV30 with TRBJ2-2; maybe TRBD1 (5 bases). Between the trimmed V and J ends, which lost 3 bases and 6 bases, there was a span of 11 bases. CDR3 length: 13 residues. Germline CDR1 GTSNPN, CDR2 SVGIG (reference sequence). The CDR3 region has the DNA TGTGCCTGGAGCCGCAGGGCCCCCGGGGAGCTGTTTTTT. It is translated as CAWSRRAPGELFF.

The V gene is TRBV6-1, the J gene TRBJ1-5, with a weak D call TRBD1 (5 bases). V lost 5 bases and J lost 9, with 11 bases in between. This CDR3 region has 12 residues. Germline assignment: CDR1 MNHNS and CDR2 SASEGT. This chain's CDR3 is CASSTGGGPQHF. The CDR3 nucleotides are TGTGCCAGCAGTACAGGCGGGGGGCCCCAGCATTTT.

This clonotype was seen many times. The CDR3 protein is CASSSPYEGTDTQYF. The CDR3 DNA reads TGTGCCAGCAGCTCGCCGTACGAAGGCACAGATACGCAGTATTTT. This chain links TRBV27 with TRBJ2-3; the D is unclear. The CDR3 has 15 amino acids. Germline V lookup: CDR1 MNHEY, CDR2 SMNVEV (reference sequence). V lost 6 bases, J lost 1 base, and 14 bases lay in between.

This clonotype appeared many times. The V gene is TRBV20-1, the J gene TRBJ2-5; D is unclear. Germline assignment: CDR1 DFQATT and CDR2 SNEGSKA (reference sequence). The CDR3 runs 10 residues. The ends were cut back, 4 bases at V and 2 bases at J, with 2 bases in the middle. DNA for the CDR3: TGCAGTGCTACTCAAGAGACCCAGTACTTC. Amino acids: CSATQETQYF.

V gene TRBV12-5 combines with J gene TRBJ1-5; 7 positions match TRBD1. This CDR3 is built from 14 residues. V lost 6 bases and J lost 2; bases outside the gene matches: 4. Germline CDR1 is LGHNT and CDR2 is FRNRAP. CDR3 in amino acids: CASGTGQGNQPQHF. The CDR3 bases are TGTGCTAGTGGCACTGGACAGGGCAATCAGCCCCAGCATTTT. The complete variable domain, with remaining parts taken from reference TRBV12-5 and TRBJ1-5, reads DARVTQTPRHKVTEMGQEVTMRCQPILGHNTVFWYRQTMMQGLELLAYFRNRAPLDDSGMPKDRFSAEMPDATLATLKIQPSEPRDSAVYFCASGTGQGNQPQHFGDGTRLSIL.

This clonotype showed up many times. The chain links TRBV28 to TRBJ2-7; D perhaps matches TRBD2 (6 bases). V lost 8 bases, J lost 6 bases, and 11 bases lay in between. Per germline, CDR1 MDHEN and CDR2 SYDVKM. This CDR3 region has 11 residues. CDR3 sequence reads: CASYAGIEQYF. CDR3 in DNA: TGTGCCAGCTATGCGGGGATCGAGCAGTACTTC.

This clonotype was detected ten times or more. The chain joins TRBV12-3 or TRBV12-4 to TRBJ2-2; no firm D call. CDR3 length equals 15 residues. The V end lost 3 bases, the J end lost 5 bases, and 13 bases lay between the germline ends. CDR3 amino acids: CASSFPSSTTGELFF. Here the CDR3 DNA reads TGTGCCAGCAGTTTCCCATCATCCACAACCGGGGAGCTGTTTTTT.

The table lists this clonotype with a few counts. The chain employs TRBV27 and TRBJ2-7, with D perhaps TRBD2 (5 bases). Between the trimmed V and J ends, which lost 4 bases and 3 bases, there was a span of 25 bases. Germline V lookup: CDR1 MNHEY, CDR2 SMNVEV (reference sequence). This CDR3 comprises 18 residues. CDR3 region: CASSSYKVPVPRVYEQYF. The CDR3 bases are TGTGCCAGCAGTTCATATAAGGTTCCGGTCCCGAGGGTCTACGAGCAGTACTTC.

The chain is built from TRBV30 and TRBJ2-1; D may be TRBD2 (6 bases). Trimming removed 0 bases at V and 3 bases at J, with 9 bases between. Per the germline V gene, CDR1 is GTSNPN and CDR2 is SVGIG (reference sequence). The CDR3 extends over 14 amino acids. CDR3 DNA sequence: TGTGCCTGGAGTGTTTTGGGGGGCTACAATGAGCAGTTCTTC. This sequence encodes CAWSVLGGYNEQFF. The whole variable domain, filled in from reference TRBV30 and TRBJ2-1, reads SQTIHQWPATLVQPVGSPLSLECTVEGTSNPNLYWYRQAAGRGLQLLFYSVGIGQISSEVPQNLSASRPQDRQFILSSKKLLLSDSGFYLCAWSVLGGYNEQFFGPGTRLTVL.

This clonotype has at least ten counts. The V call is TRBV7-9, the J call TRBJ1-1, with D perhaps matching TRBD1 (6 bases). Germline V CDR1 and CDR2: SEHNR, FQNEAQ (reference sequence). This CDR3 is 13 amino acids long. Trimming cost V 5 bases and J 3 bases, with 10 bases left between them. CDR3 DNA sequence: TGTGCCAGCAGCGGCCGGGGGCACACTGAAGCTTTCTTT. Translation: CASSGRGHTEAFF.

This clonotype was counted between two and nine times. V usage is TRBV5-1 and J usage is TRBJ2-1; D is undetermined. V was cut by 1 base and J by 15 bases, with 17 bases left in between. This CDR3 has 13 residues. Germline lookup yields CDR1 SGHRS and CDR2 YFSETQ. The CDR3 sequence is CASSLRPPDGWFF. In DNA, the CDR3 is TGCGCCAGCAGCTTGCGACCACCCGATGGGTGGTTCTTC.

This clonotype was seen repeatedly, ten times or more. The chain uses TRBV5-6 and TRBJ2-7; D is possibly TRBD2 (5 bases). This CDR3 spans 17 amino acids. The germline gives CDR1 SGHDT, CDR2 YYEEEE. Between the trimmed V and J ends, which lost 0 bases and 1 base, there was a span of 17 bases. Here the CDR3 DNA reads TGTGCCAGCAGCTTGGCCTCCGTGGGGAGTTGGTCCTACGAGCAGTACTTC. Translation: CASSLASVGSWSYEQYF.

This clonotype occurred a few times. V usage is TRBV27 and J usage is TRBJ2-1; 16 bases are a match to TRBD2. The junction had 14 bases not matched to a gene; V was cut back by 1 base and J by 8 bases. CDR3 length: 20 residues. CDR1 and CDR2 (germline): MNHEY, SMNVEV (reference sequence). In nucleotides, the CDR3 is TGTGCCAGCAGTTTATTCGTGGACGGGACTAGCGGGAGGGCCTCACATGAGCAGTTCTTC. The encoded protein is CASSLFVDGTSGRASHEQFF.

This clonotype was detected ten times or more. For the CDR3, the DNA is TGTGCCAGCAGCTTATCATCAGGGACTAGCGGGAAACCCGAGCAGTTCTTC. It encodes CASSLSSGTSGKPEQFF. The chain has TRBV11-2 and TRBJ2-1; 13 nucleotides line up with TRBD2. Unmatched junction bases numbered 11, after V lost 2 bases and J lost 10 bases. Germline assignment: CDR1 SGHAT and CDR2 FQNNGV. The CDR3 spans 17 residues.

This clonotype was picked up a small number of times. The chain joins TRBV7-9 to TRBJ2-5; the match to TRBD2 covers 8 bases. Germline V CDR1 and CDR2: SEHNR, FQNEAQ (reference sequence). The CDR3 runs 15 residues. J gave up 1 base and V 5 bases, and 6 bases lay outside the gene matches. The CDR3 spells CASSPIAGPQETQYF. The CDR3 DNA reads as TGTGCCAGCAGCCCTATAGCGGGGCCCCAAGAGACCCAGTACTTC.

In this sample, this clonotype turned up many times. In nucleotides, the CDR3 is TGTGCCAGCAGCCAACACAGGGCCCAAGAGACCCAGTACTTC. Amino acids: CASSQHRAQETQYF. The gene calls are TRBV3-1 and TRBJ2-5; D possibly corresponds to TRBD1 (6 bases). The V end was cut by 2 bases, the J end by 1 base, with 8 bases between. This CDR3 has 14 amino acids. Germline assignment: CDR1 LGHDT and CDR2 YNNKEL (reference sequence).

The CDR3 here is CSASAGGLGNNEQFF. The CDR3 region has the DNA TGCAGTGCTAGTGCGGGAGGATTGGGGAACAATGAGCAGTTCTTC. The chain joins TRBV20-1 to TRBJ2-1; 8 bases agree with TRBD2. J lost 5 bases, V lost 3 bases, and 9 bases had no gene match. The CDR3 has 15 amino acids. Germline CDR1 and CDR2: DFQATT and SNEGSKA (reference sequence).

This clonotype was recorded at least ten times. V is TRBV12-3 or TRBV12-4 and J is TRBJ2-3, with 8 bases that match TRBD1. The CDR3 has 14 amino acids. J gave up 5 bases and V 8 bases, and 9 bases lay outside the gene matches. The CDR3 DNA sequence: TGTGCCAGCTGGCAGGGGGCTTCGATAGATACGCAGTATTTT. This gives the protein CASWQGASIDTQYF.

This clonotype was found a few times. With a much larger clone just one base away, this may be a read error. The chain joins TRBV2 to TRBJ1-6; 7 nucleotides agree with TRBD1. Germline values: CDR1 SNHLY, CDR2 FYNNEI. The CDR3 consists of 18 residues. Written as DNA, the CDR3 is TGTGCCAGCAGTTGGGACAGCCTAATGAGCTCCTATAATCCACCCCTCCACTTT. This sequence encodes CASSWDSLMSSYNPPLHF.

This clonotype was seen a few times. The rearrangement uses TRBV15 and TRBJ2-5; a possible D gene is TRBD1 (5 bases). There are 14 residues in the CDR3. Trimming cost V 5 bases and J 1 base, with 11 bases left between them. From germline, CDR1 is LNHNV and CDR2 YYDKDF (reference sequence). Here the CDR3 reads CATSGTGAQETQYF. The CDR3 nucleotides read TGTGCCACCAGCGGCACAGGAGCCCAAGAGACCCAGTACTTC.